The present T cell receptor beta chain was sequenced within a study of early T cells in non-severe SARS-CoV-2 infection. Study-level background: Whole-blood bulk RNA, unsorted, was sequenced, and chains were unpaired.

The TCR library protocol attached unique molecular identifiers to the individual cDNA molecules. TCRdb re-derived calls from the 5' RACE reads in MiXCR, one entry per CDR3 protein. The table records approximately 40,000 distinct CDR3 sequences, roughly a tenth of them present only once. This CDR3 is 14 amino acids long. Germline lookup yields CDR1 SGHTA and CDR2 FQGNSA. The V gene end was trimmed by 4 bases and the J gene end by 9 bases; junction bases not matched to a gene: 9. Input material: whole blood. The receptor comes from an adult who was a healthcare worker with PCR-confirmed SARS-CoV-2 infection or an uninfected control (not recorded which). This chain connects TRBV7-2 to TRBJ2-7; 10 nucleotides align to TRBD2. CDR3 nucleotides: TGTGCCAGCAGCTCCGGACTAGCGGTGTCTTGGCAGTACTTC. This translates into CASSSGLAVSWQYF.